Listed below are T cell receptor beta chains from one sample, sequenced in a study of T cells in Graves' hyperthyroidism and ophthalmopathy. TCRdb re-called the multiplex PCR reads with MiXCR, one entry per CDR3 protein. The sample shows some 360,000 distinct CDR3 sequences, 15% to 20% of them seen only once. Sequencing used blood. The receptors were gathered from a woman between 40 and 50 years old with Graves' ophthalmopathy. The CDR3 runs from the conserved cysteine through the conserved F or W. A D gene is named only where the DNA matches it firmly.

D gene | J gene | V gene | CDR3 protein
. | TRBJ1-1 | TRBV24-1 | CATSDPPYDWTEAFF
. | TRBJ1-2 | TRBV27 | CASSSAAGVSGYTF
. | TRBJ2-2 | TRBV20-1 | CSARDEMAALRTGELFF
TRBD2 | TRBJ2-5 | TRBV12-3/TRBV12-4 | CASSLSSGDLKTQYF
. | TRBJ2-2 | TRBV30 | CAGPGHTGELFF
. | TRBJ1-5 | TRBV12-3/TRBV12-4 | CASLSDSNQPQHF
. | TRBJ1-2 | TRBV2 | CASNTGPYYGYTF
TRBD1 | TRBJ1-5 | TRBV20-1 | CSAIRQGARGNQPQHF
TRBD2 | TRBJ2-3 | TRBV12-3/TRBV12-4 | CASSSLAGGLSTDTQYF
TRBD2 | TRBJ2-7 | TRBV6-1 | CASSEDPAGGPDEQYF
TRBD1 | TRBJ2-7 | TRBV9 | CASSVEGQVANEQYF
. | TRBJ2-5 | TRBV6-5 | CASSYSGIMKETQYF
. | TRBJ1-2 | TRBV9 | CASSGRYRKNYGYTF
. | TRBJ2-7 | TRBV11-1 | CASSLAGSWGTTYEQYF
TRBD1 | TRBJ1-1 | TRBV6-5 | CASSYDGTGSNTEAFF
. | TRBJ1-3 | TRBV9 | CASSGSAPRNTIYF
. | TRBJ1-1 | TRBV6-1 | CASSEEQGWEAFF
TRBD1 | TRBJ2-7 | TRBV6-5 | CASSYSKTGVSYEQYF
. | TRBJ2-7 | TRBV27 | CASSPGRGQYEQYF
. | TRBJ1-5 | TRBV28 | CASTGGGNQPQHF
. | TRBJ1-5 | TRBV20-1 | CSARGRDNQPQHF
. | TRBJ1-2 | TRBV28 | CASSLRSFYTF
. | TRBJ2-7 | TRBV28 | CAALGGGSEQYF
. | TRBJ1-1 | TRBV30 | CAWSWVVEVEAFF
TRBD1 | TRBJ2-7 | TRBV20-1 | CSASPGQGYEQYF